This TCR beta chain was sequenced during a study of cytomegalovirus exposure and HLA in healthy donors. Study-wide findings and caveats: In a later analysis, HLA-C alleles had the fewest associated TCRs, DRB1 alleles the most. A later analysis linked a missense variant in DCLRE1C to the trimming of TCR beta V and J genes.

V lost 4 bases to trimming and J lost 6 bases, with 11 bases between them. The V gene's germline CDR1 is SGHNT and CDR2 YYREEE (reference sequence). The CDR3 extends over 13 amino acids. A note on this clone: Antigen: not known.

PCR used 60 Vbeta primers and 13 Jbeta primers. The repertoire was sequenced with immunoSEQ multiplex PCR; TCRdb's copy has only in-frame clones and lacks some. Its listing shows 40,000 to 60,000 clones. Source material: PBMCs. The sequence was collected from a male donor in good health and CMV-seropositive. The V gene is TRBV5-4, the J gene TRBJ2-1; D gene unclear. CDR3: CASSPESRNEQFF. The CDR3 nucleotides read TGTGCCAGCAGCCCCGAGTCTCGCAATGAGCAGTTCTTC.